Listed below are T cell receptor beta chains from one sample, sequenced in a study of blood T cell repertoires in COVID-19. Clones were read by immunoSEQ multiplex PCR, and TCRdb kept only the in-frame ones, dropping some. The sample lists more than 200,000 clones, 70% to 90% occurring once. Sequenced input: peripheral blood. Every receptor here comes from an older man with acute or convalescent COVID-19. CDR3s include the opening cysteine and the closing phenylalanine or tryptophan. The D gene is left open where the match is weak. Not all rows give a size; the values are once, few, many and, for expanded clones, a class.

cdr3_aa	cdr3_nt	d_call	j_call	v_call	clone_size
CASSSWTDRQETQYF	TGCGCCAGCAGCTCATGGACCGACAGACAAGAGACCCAGTACTTC	-	TRBJ2-5	TRBV5-1	-
CASGLAVRTEGETQYF	TGTGCCAGCGGACTAGCGGTCCGGACTGAAGGGGAGACCCAGTACTTC	TRBD2	TRBJ2-5	TRBV28	-
CASSLATGAEEKLFF	TGCGCCAGCAGCTTGGCGACGGGAGCAGAGGAAAAACTGTTTTTT	-	TRBJ1-4	TRBV5-1	-
CASSVGRPGGETQYF	TGTGCCAGCAGCGTAGGGAGGCCAGGCGGGGAGACCCAGTACTTC	-	TRBJ2-5	TRBV9	-
CASSYSYTQYF	TGTGCCAGCAGTTACTCCTATACGCAGTATTTT	-	TRBJ2-3	TRBV6-2/TRBV6-3	-
CASSEDRGRGPSTDTQYF	TGTGCCAGCAGTGAGGACAGGGGGCGGGGGCCTAGCACAGATACGCAGTATTTT	TRBD1	TRBJ2-3	TRBV2	-
CATREGSSYNEQFF	TGTGCCACAAGGGAGGGGAGCTCCTACAATGAGCAGTTCTTC	TRBD2	TRBJ2-1	TRBV15	-
CASRLSGSNTGELFF	TGTGCCAGCAGACTTAGCGGTTCGAACACCGGGGAGCTGTTTTTT	-	TRBJ2-2	TRBV27	-
CASSYNGGAYQETQYF	TGTGCCAGCAGTTACAATGGAGGGGCGTACCAAGAGACCCAGTACTTC	-	TRBJ2-5	TRBV6-5	-
CASSLGTGYTEAFF	TGTGCCAGCAGTTTAGGGACAGGGTACACTGAAGCTTTCTTT	TRBD1	TRBJ1-1	TRBV27	-
CASSRGQGLNTEAFF	TGTGCCAGCAGTCGTGGACAGGGGTTGAACACTGAAGCTTTCTTT	TRBD1	TRBJ1-1	TRBV27	-
CSAAQDSNYGYTF	TGCAGCGCAGCACAGGATTCTAACTATGGCTACACCTTC	-	TRBJ1-2	TRBV29-1	-
CASSPGLQPNQPQHF	TGTGCCAGCTCACCTGGACTGCAACCCAATCAGCCCCAGCATTTT	-	TRBJ1-5	TRBV18	-
CATSDLRREPNNEQFF	TGTGCCACCAGTGATTTGAGACGGGAACCGAACAATGAGCAGTTCTTC	-	TRBJ2-1	TRBV24-1	-
CASSLGLVDTGELFF	TGTGCCAGCTCACTTGGACTAGTCGACACCGGGGAGCTGTTTTTT	TRBD2	TRBJ2-2	TRBV18	-
CASSNGTGVVNYGYTF	TGTGCCAGCAGCAACGGGACAGGGGTAGTTAACTATGGCTACACCTTC	-	TRBJ1-2	TRBV21-1	-
CASSDRGSNNEQFF	TGTGCCAGCAGTGACCGGGGAAGCAACAATGAGCAGTTCTTC	-	TRBJ2-1	TRBV6-4	-
CASRPSGGLYTGELFF	TGTGCCAGCAGGCCGAGTGGCGGGTTATACACCGGGGAGCTGTTTTTT	-	TRBJ2-2	TRBV2	few
CASSFGAGGMDEQFF	TGTGCCAGCAGTTTTGGCGCGGGAGGGATGGATGAGCAGTTCTTC	TRBD2	TRBJ2-1	TRBV27	-
CASSPREGYGYTF	TGTGCCAGCAGCCCCCGGGAGGGCTATGGCTACACCTTC	-	TRBJ1-2	TRBV7-9	-
CASSDWPNTEAFF	TGTGCCAGCAGTGACTGGCCTAACACTGAAGCTTTCTTT	-	TRBJ1-1	TRBV6-4	-
CASSLERGAADTQYF	TGTGCCAGCAGCTTAGAACGGGGGGCGGCAGATACGCAGTATTTT	-	TRBJ2-3	TRBV7-9	-
CASSYTDRGGGGKLFF	TGTGCCAGCAGTTACACGGACAGGGGTGGTGGGGGAAAACTGTTTTTT	TRBD1	TRBJ1-4	TRBV6-6	-
CASSIISIREGRPYEQYF	TGTGCCAGTAGTATAATTTCTATTCGGGAGGGCCGACCCTACGAGCAGTACTTC	TRBD2	TRBJ2-7	TRBV19	once
CASSQVSWGDMAEAFF	TGTGCCAGCAGCCAGGTTTCTTGGGGAGATATGGCTGAAGCTTTCTTT	-	TRBJ1-1	TRBV3-1/TRBV3-2	once
CAGKIPGQVNYGYTF	TGTGCCGGAAAAATTCCGGGACAGGTAAACTATGGCTACACCTTC	TRBD1	TRBJ1-2	TRBV30	-
CASSLAPTARNTIYF	TGCGCCAGCAGCTTGGCCCCGACTGCGAGAAACACCATATATTTT	-	TRBJ1-3	TRBV5-1	-
CASSIIATGENGYTF	TGTGCCAGTAGTATCATCGCGACAGGGGAGAATGGCTACACCTTC	TRBD1	TRBJ1-2	TRBV19	-
CASSTSGSVYNEQFF	TGTGCCAGCAGCACTAGCGGGAGTGTATACAATGAGCAGTTCTTC	TRBD2	TRBJ2-1	TRBV2	-
CASSPGLAGYNEQFF	TGTGCCAGCAGCCCAGGACTAGCGGGTTACAATGAGCAGTTCTTC	TRBD2	TRBJ2-1	TRBV11-3	-
CASSQDLAVSYEQYF	TGTGCCAGCAGCCAAGATCTGGCGGTCTCCTACGAGCAGTACTTC	-	TRBJ2-7	TRBV3-1/TRBV3-2	-
CASSPTSGLSTDTQYF	TGCGCCAGCAGCCCTACCTCAGGTCTCAGCACAGATACGCAGTATTTT	-	TRBJ2-3	TRBV5-1	few
CAWRDSGGGYTF	TGTGCCTGGAGGGACAGTGGAGGAGGCTACACCTTC	-	TRBJ1-2	TRBV30	-
CASTRSHPTDTQYF	TGTGCCAGTACGCGGAGCCACCCCACAGATACGCAGTATTTT	-	TRBJ2-3	TRBV19	-
CASSLRTGVTEAFF	TGTGCCAGCAGCCTTAGGACAGGGGTTACTGAAGCTTTCTTT	TRBD1	TRBJ1-1	TRBV11-3	-
CASSQGGTSGNNEQFF	TGTGCCAGCAGCCAAGGGGGGACTAGCGGCAACAATGAGCAGTTCTTC	TRBD2	TRBJ2-1	TRBV4-2	-
CASSLSSGAQETQYF	TGCGCCAGCAGCTTGTCTTCAGGGGCCCAAGAGACCCAGTACTTC	-	TRBJ2-5	TRBV5-1	-
CASSSPPTAYGYTF	TGTGCCAGCAGCTCCCCCCCGACAGCCTATGGCTACACCTTC	-	TRBJ1-2	TRBV11-2	-
CASSLSGTGTYNEQFF	TGTGCCAGCAGCTTGTCGGGGACAGGGACATACAATGAGCAGTTCTTC	TRBD1	TRBJ2-1	TRBV7-6	-
CATSDSGGVQPQHF	TGTGCCACCAGTGACTCAGGGGGCGTTCAGCCCCAGCATTTT	TRBD1	TRBJ1-5	TRBV24-1	-
CASSLQGRGNSPLHF	TGTGCCAGCAGCTTACAAGGCAGGGGCAACTCACCCCTCCACTTT	-	TRBJ1-6	TRBV7-3	-
CATSGARGLTVETQYF	TGTGCCACCAGTGGCGCAAGGGGCCTTACCGTCGAGACCCAGTACTTC	-	TRBJ2-5	TRBV24-1	-
CASSLRWQRSSGANVLTF	TGTGCCAGCAGCTTAAGATGGCAGAGGAGCTCTGGGGCCAACGTCCTGACTTTC	-	TRBJ2-6	TRBV11-3	-
CASSPTGEGGYTF	TGTGCCAGCAGTCCGACAGGGGAAGGCGGCTACACCTTC	TRBD1	TRBJ1-2	TRBV12-3/TRBV12-4	-
CASSQEWAGQETQYF	TGCGCCAGCAGCCAAGAGTGGGCAGGCCAAGAGACCCAGTACTTC	-	TRBJ2-5	TRBV4-3	-
CASRPGQSISGANVLTF	TGTGCCAGCAGGCCAGGACAGTCGATCTCTGGGGCCAACGTCCTGACTTTC	-	TRBJ2-6	TRBV27	-
CASSPRTGGLGGYTF	TGTGCCAGCAGTCCCAGGACAGGGGGCCTTGGTGGCTACACCTTC	TRBD1	TRBJ1-2	TRBV6-5	-
CASSTGQGTDTQYF	TGTGCCAGCAGCACCGGACAGGGGACAGATACGCAGTATTTT	TRBD1	TRBJ2-3	TRBV5-8	-
CASSESGNYGYTF	TGTGCCAGCAGTGAATCGGGGAACTATGGCTACACCTTC	-	TRBJ1-2	TRBV6-1	-
CASSKARTSGKYEQYF	TGTGCCAGCAGCAAAGCAAGGACTAGCGGGAAGTACGAGCAGTACTTC	-	TRBJ2-7	TRBV21-1	-
CASSSPGQGTPLHF	TGTGCCAGCAGCTCTCCGGGACAGGGGACGCCCCTCCACTTT	TRBD1	TRBJ1-6	TRBV9	-